This TCR beta chain appears in the sequencing data of a study of beta chain features in type 1 diabetes. The CDR3 totals 13 residues. CDR1 is ENHRY, CDR2 SYGVKD, per germline. V was pared by 9 bases and J by 0 bases, with 4 bases of the junction left unmatched. This clone was found a few times. Since all of the isolated RNA was reverse transcribed, expressed TCRB transcripts were what got sequenced. Sequenced by immunoSEQ multiplex PCR; TCRdb stores in-frame clones only, minus some. The sample lists a few hundred thousand clones; 9.5% to 12% were seen once. The TCR comes from a woman in her 30s in good health. Sequencing used naive CD4+ T cells from blood. The chain uses TRBV10-3 and TRBJ2-7, with 8 bases lining up with TRBD1. CDR3: CAIGDRSSYEQYF. In DNA, the CDR3 is TGTGCCATAGGGGACAGGTCCTCCTACGAGCAGTACTTC.